These 20 T cell receptor beta chains came from one sample sequenced in a study of shared clonotypes between healthy human individuals. The protocol was immunoSEQ multiplex PCR, while the TCRdb copy is restricted to in-frame clones and leaves out a portion. Seen here are hundreds of thousands of clones, just over 75% observed once, and the top ten hold around 12%. The specimen sequenced was PBMCs. These receptors all stem from a woman aged 40 to 50 in good health. Some clones in this sample may be carry-over from other donors' samples.

In regard to this clone: Just one base apart from a much larger clone, this may be a read error. J is TRBJ1-2 and V is TRBV4-3; D not resolved. Germline V gene data show CDR1 as LGHNA and CDR2 as YSLEER. The CDR3 runs 16 residues. The CDR3 DNA reads TGCGCCAGCGGCCAAGGTCTAACAGAGACTAACTATGGCTACACCTTC. Translated: CASGQGLTETNYGYTF.

This chain joins TRBV19 and TRBJ2-4; D not certain. The CDR3 covers 15 residues. Germline-derived CDR1 and CDR2 are LNHDA and SQIVND (reference sequence). V lost 1 base and J lost 1, with 8 bases in between. The CDR3 DNA reads TGTGCCAGTAGTATAGCTGGTATGGCCAAAAACATTCAGTACTTC. Protein sequence: CASSIAGMAKNIQYF. Full variable domain (rest looked up from reference TRBV19 and TRBJ2-4): DGGITQSPKYLFRKEGQNVTLSCEQNLNHDAMYWYRQDPGQGLRLIYYSQIVNDFQKGDIAEGYSVSREKKESFPLTVTSAQKNPTAFYLCASSIAGMAKNIQYFGAGTRLSVL.

The V call is TRBV28, the J call TRBJ2-5; 12 bases fit TRBD2. Trimming cost V 5 bases and J 4 bases; bases outside gene matches: 8. This CDR3 region has 16 residues. Germline CDR1 reads MDHEN; CDR2 reads SYDVKM. DNA of the CDR3: TGTGCCAGCAGTACCAGACTAGCGGGAGAGGGAGAGACCCAGTACTTC. Protein: CASSTRLAGEGETQYF.

The V call is TRBV2, the J call TRBJ1-4; TRBD1 matches 9 bases. Germline V CDR1 and CDR2: SNHLY, FYNNEI. Trimming cost V 6 bases and J 7 bases; bases outside gene matches: 6. The CDR3 is 14 residues long. The CDR3 reads CASRTTGGGEKLFF. DNA for the CDR3: TGTGCCAGCAGGACGACAGGGGGTGGTGAAAAACTGTTTTTT.

The V and J genes are TRBV2 and TRBJ2-2; a weak D match, TRBD1 (5 bases). V was shortened by 6 bases and J by 2 bases, with 7 bases between the two germline ends. Germline loops: CDR1 SNHLY, CDR2 FYNNEI. This CDR3 has 13 residues. The CDR3 loop is CASRTDNTGELFF. CDR3 sequence (DNA): TGTGCCAGCAGGACAGATAACACCGGGGAGCTGTTTTTT.

J is TRBJ2-7 and V is TRBV18; D might be TRBD2 (5 bases). Trimming removed 6 bases from V and 3 bases from J, with 15 bases in between. CDR3 length equals 14 residues. Germline CDR1 and CDR2: KGHSH and LQKENI. CDR3 sequence (DNA): TGTGCCAGCTCCCCAAACGGACTGCACTACGAGCAGTACTTC. It is translated as CASSPNGLHYEQYF.

This chain uses TRBV7-9 with TRBJ1-1; maybe TRBD1 (5 bases). V gave up 5 bases and J gave up 0 bases, with 22 bases separating them. The CDR3 length is 18 residues. CDR1 is SEHNR and CDR2 is FQNEAQ in the germline V gene (reference sequence). The CDR3 coding sequence is TGTGCCAGCAGCCAAGACCGTCTGCAGGGTTGGGTGAACACTGAAGCTTTCTTT. Protein: CASSQDRLQGWVNTEAFF.

This clone was counted a single time. The V call is TRBV27, the J call TRBJ2-1; 8 bases map to TRBD2. Per the germline V gene, CDR1 is MNHEY and CDR2 is SMNVEV (reference sequence). V shed 8 bases, J shed 0 bases, and the junction held 9 bases outside the gene matches. This CDR3 has 16 residues. This chain's CDR3 is CASGSSGMGSYNEQFF. The DNA for the CDR3 is TGTGCCAGCGGAAGTAGCGGGATGGGCTCCTACAATGAGCAGTTCTTC.

The genes are TRBV7-9 and TRBJ2-7; D possibly uses TRBD1 or TRBD2 (5 bases each). The CDR3 covers 12 residues. V lost 3 bases, J lost 6 bases, and 9 bases lay in between. Germline V gene sequence: CDR1 SEHNR, CDR2 FQNEAQ (reference sequence). CDR3 protein: CASSFSGGEQYF. In DNA, the CDR3 is TGTGCCAGCAGCTTCTCTGGGGGCGAGCAGTACTTC.

There are a few counts of this clone. This sequence joins TRBV19 and TRBJ2-2; perhaps D is TRBD1 or TRBD2 (6 bases each). The CDR3 has 14 residues. Looked up from germline, CDR1 is LNHDA and CDR2 is SQIVND (reference sequence). V lost 6 bases, J lost 7 bases, and 15 bases lay in between. The CDR3 reads CASSRSGGGGELFF. Here the CDR3 DNA reads TGTGCCAGTAGCCGTAGCGGAGGGGGCGGGGAGCTGTTTTTT. The complete variable domain, with remaining parts taken from reference TRBV19 and TRBJ2-2, reads DGGITQSPKYLFRKEGQNVTLSCEQNLNHDAMYWYRQDPGQGLRLIYYSQIVNDFQKGDIAEGYSVSREKKESFPLTVTSAQKNPTAFYLCASSRSGGGGELFFGEGSRLTVL.

The V and J genes are TRBV11-2 and TRBJ2-1; D might be TRBD1 or TRBD2, each matching 10 bases. The V end lost 4 bases, the J end lost 8 bases, and 18 bases lay between the germline ends. Germline V lookup: CDR1 SGHAT, CDR2 FQNNGV. CDR3 length: 15 amino acids. The CDR3 DNA follows: TGTGCCAGCAGCTCAACTAGCGGGACAGGGGATGAGCAGTTCTTC. It is translated as CASSSTSGTGDEQFF.

This chain joins TRBV29-1 and TRBJ2-1, with D perhaps matching TRBD1 (5 bases). The CDR3 has 14 amino acids. Trimming stripped 1 base from V and 2 bases from J, with 9 bases between. The germline gives CDR1 SQVTM, CDR2 ANQGSEA. The CDR3 here is CSVEARAPYNEQFF. CDR3 sequence (DNA): TGCAGCGTTGAAGCCAGGGCCCCCTACAATGAGCAGTTCTTC.

The chain links TRBV28 to TRBJ1-1, with D tentatively TRBD1 (5 bases). Germline V gene sequence: CDR1 MDHEN, CDR2 SYDVKM. This CDR3 has 13 amino acids. V gave up 6 bases and J gave up 0 bases, with 8 bases separating them. CDR3 protein: CASREGMNTEAFF. Written as DNA, the CDR3 is TGTGCCAGCAGAGAGGGGATGAACACTGAAGCTTTCTTT. Full variable domain (rest looked up from reference TRBV28 and TRBJ1-1): DVKVTQSSRYLVKRTGEKVFLECVQDMDHENMFWYRQDPGLGLRLIYFSYDVKMKEKGDIPEGYSVSREKKERFSLILESASTNQTSMYLCASREGMNTEAFFGQGTRLTVV.

As DNA, the CDR3 is TGTGCCAGCAGCTTCGACAGGAACAATGAAAAACTGTTTTTT. Amino acids: CASSFDRNNEKLFF. This rearrangement joins TRBV7-9 to TRBJ1-4; tentatively, D is TRBD1 (6 bases). Germline V gene lookup returns CDR1 SEHNR and CDR2 FQNEAQ (reference sequence). Trimming pared 3 bases from V and 5 bases from J, leaving 10 bases between. The CDR3 sequence is 14 residues long.

The chain couples TRBV2 to TRBJ1-1, with TRBD1 as a possible D gene (5 bases). The CDR3 sequence is 15 residues long. Germline CDR1 SNHLY, CDR2 FYNNEI. V gave up 0 bases and J gave up 5 bases, with 13 bases separating them. CDR3 nucleotides: TGTGCCAGCAGTGAAGCCACGGGGGGGTGGACTGAAGCTTTCTTT. This gives the protein CASSEATGGWTEAFF.

This clone was found once. This chain joins TRBV9 and TRBJ2-2; 9 bases fit TRBD2. This CDR3 comprises 16 residues. V trimming: 0 bases; J trimming: 2 bases; junction bases outside the gene matches: 2. The germline V gene has CDR1 SGDLS and CDR2 YYNGEE. CDR3 region: CASSVGAGGNTGELFF. The CDR3 DNA reads as TGTGCCAGCAGCGTAGGAGCGGGAGGAAACACCGGGGAGCTGTTTTTT.

This clone was counted at least ten times. The J gene is TRBJ2-1, the V gene TRBV7-9, with D maybe TRBD2 (5 bases). Germline lookup yields CDR1 SEHNR and CDR2 FQNEAQ (reference sequence). Trimming took off 3 bases at V and 4 bases at J, with 16 bases between the two ends. The CDR3 is made up of 16 amino acids. CDR3 nucleotides: TGTGCCAGCAGCTTTTATCCTAGCCCTGTTTACAATGAGCAGTTCTTC. Translating it yields CASSFYPSPVYNEQFF.

This clone was seen a single time. The chain uses TRBV18 and TRBJ1-5; 8 nucleotides agree with TRBD1. The germline gives CDR1 KGHSH, CDR2 LQKENI. V shed 7 bases and J 5 bases; nucleotides not matched to a gene: 4. The CDR3 loop spans 13 amino acids. CDR3 loop: CASLQGVDQPQHF. For the CDR3, the DNA is TGTGCCAGCTTACAGGGGGTTGATCAGCCCCAGCATTTT.

This clone is a singleton in its sample. The V gene is TRBV13, the J gene TRBJ2-2; no reliable D call. This CDR3 has 16 residues. Looked up from germline, CDR1 is PRHDT and CDR2 is FYEKMQ (reference sequence). With 5 bases removed from V and 6 bases from J, the gap between germline ends came to 19 bases. CDR3 bases: TGTGCCAGCAGCCACTTACGACCTCCGGGCTCCGGGGAGCTGTTTTTT. It encodes CASSHLRPPGSGELFF.

J is TRBJ2-3 and V is TRBV9, with 7 bases that match TRBD2. There are 15 residues in the CDR3. After removal of 4 bases from V and 4 bases from J, the junction contained 9 bases not matched to a gene. Looked up from germline, CDR1 is SGDLS and CDR2 is YYNGEE. CDR3 coding DNA: TGTGCCAGCAGCCTCCGACCGGGAGGCGCAGATACGCAGTATTTT. It codes for CASSLRPGGADTQYF.